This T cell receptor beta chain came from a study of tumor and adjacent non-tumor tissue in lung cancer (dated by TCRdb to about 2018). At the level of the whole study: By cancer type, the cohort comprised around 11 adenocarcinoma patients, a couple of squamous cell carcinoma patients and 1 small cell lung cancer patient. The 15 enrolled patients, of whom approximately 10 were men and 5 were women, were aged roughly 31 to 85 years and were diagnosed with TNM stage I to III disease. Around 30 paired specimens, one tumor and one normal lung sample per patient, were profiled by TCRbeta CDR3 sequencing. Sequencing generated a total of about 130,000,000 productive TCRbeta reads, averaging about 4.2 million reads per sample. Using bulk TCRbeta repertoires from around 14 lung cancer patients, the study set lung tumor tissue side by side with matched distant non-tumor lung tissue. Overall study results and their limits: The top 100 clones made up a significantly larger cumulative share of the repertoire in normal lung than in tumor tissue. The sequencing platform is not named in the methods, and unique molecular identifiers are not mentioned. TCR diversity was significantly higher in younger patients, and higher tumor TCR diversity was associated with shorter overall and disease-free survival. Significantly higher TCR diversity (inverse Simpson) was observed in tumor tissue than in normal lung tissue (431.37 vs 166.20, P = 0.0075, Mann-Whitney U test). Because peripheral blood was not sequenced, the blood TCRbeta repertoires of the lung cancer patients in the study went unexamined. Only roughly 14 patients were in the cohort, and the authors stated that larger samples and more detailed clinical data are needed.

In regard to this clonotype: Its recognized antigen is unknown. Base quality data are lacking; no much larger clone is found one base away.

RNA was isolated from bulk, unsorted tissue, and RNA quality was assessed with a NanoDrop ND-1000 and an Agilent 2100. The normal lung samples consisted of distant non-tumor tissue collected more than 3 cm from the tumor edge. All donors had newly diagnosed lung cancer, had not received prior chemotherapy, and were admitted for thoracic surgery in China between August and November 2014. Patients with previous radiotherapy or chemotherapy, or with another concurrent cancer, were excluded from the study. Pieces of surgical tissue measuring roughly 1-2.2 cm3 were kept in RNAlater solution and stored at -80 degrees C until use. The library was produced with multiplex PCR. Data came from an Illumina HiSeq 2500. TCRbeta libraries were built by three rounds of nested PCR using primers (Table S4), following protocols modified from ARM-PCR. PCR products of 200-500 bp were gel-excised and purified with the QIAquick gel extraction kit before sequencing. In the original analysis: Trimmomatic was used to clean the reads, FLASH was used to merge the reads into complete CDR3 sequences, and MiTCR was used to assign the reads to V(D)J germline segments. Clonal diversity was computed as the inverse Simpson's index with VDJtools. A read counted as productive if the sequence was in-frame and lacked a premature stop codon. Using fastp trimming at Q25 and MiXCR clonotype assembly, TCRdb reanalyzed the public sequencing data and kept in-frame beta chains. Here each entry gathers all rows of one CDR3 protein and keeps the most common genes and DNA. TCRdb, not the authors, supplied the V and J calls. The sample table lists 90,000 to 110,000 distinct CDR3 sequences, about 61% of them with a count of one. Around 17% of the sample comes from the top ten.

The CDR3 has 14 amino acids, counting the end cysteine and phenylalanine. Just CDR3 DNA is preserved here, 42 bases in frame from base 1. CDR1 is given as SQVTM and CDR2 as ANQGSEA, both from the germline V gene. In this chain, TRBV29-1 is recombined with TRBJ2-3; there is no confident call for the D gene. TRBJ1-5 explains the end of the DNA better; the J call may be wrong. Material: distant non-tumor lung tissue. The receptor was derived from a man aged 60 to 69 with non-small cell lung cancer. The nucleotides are TGCAGCGCCAACTCAAAGGCAGGCACAGATACGCAGCATTTT. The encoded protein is CSANSKAGTDTQHF.